This T cell receptor (beta chain) is drawn from a study of T cells in Graves' hyperthyroidism and ophthalmopathy. General observations from the study: Ophthalmopathy was model-predicted a median roughly 6.5 months pre-onset. The authors' 13 V-J model separated ophthalmopathy from stable hyperthyroidism.

The CDR3 totals 15 residues. CDR1 and CDR2 from the germline V gene are MNHEY and SMNVEV (reference sequence). Trimming removed 3 bases from V and 6 bases from J, with 17 bases in between. Stable disease denoted Graves' hyperthyroidism without ophthalmopathy progression within 18 months. 10 ml of fresh peripheral blood supplied the PBMCs. This clonotype was seen repeatedly, ten times or more. The antigen is not known. Amplified regions were TCR beta CDR3 sequences from RNA transcripts. Primed by the HTBI set, a first-round RT-PCR was run on the TCR CDR3. TCRdb reprocessed the multiplex PCR reads via MiXCR and lists one record per CDR3 protein. This table holds approximately 560,000 distinct CDR3 sequences, less than 20% found once.

The sequencing input was blood. The rearrangement uses TRBV27 and TRBJ1-2; D unclear. The receptor was isolated from a woman in her 30s with Graves' hyperthyroidism. The CDR3 coding sequence is TGTGCCAGCAGTTTGGAAGGGCTCCCTGAAGATGGCTACACCTTC. The encoded protein is CASSLEGLPEDGYTF.